Below, 13 T cell receptor beta chains from the same sample are listed, as sequenced in a study of OX40 agonist ivuxolimab in advanced cancers. The library was built by means of the immunoSEQ multiplex PCR assay. Not all clones reach the TCRdb copy of this immuneACCESS table, which keeps in-frame sequences only. Checked studies attribute under half of the gap to unresolved V genes and leave the rest unexplained. Across this sample there are around 84,000 clones, with roughly 90% seen only once. 0.45% to 0.65% of the sample goes to the ten largest clones. The source was CD4+ or CD8+ T cells sorted from blood, collected in a trial of the OX40 agonist ivuxolimab. The receptors shown here come from an adult with an advanced solid tumor such as melanoma, head and neck, liver or kidney cancer.

The chain employs TRBV19 and TRBJ1-2; the D is unclear. Germline CDR1 and CDR2: LNHDA and SQIVND (reference sequence). Trimming removed 2 bases from V and 0 bases from J, with 7 bases in between. CDR3 length equals 14 residues. The CDR3 is CASSIQQTNYGYTF. DNA of the CDR3: TGTGCCAGTAGTATACAACAGACTAACTATGGCTACACCTTC.

The rearrangement uses TRBV7-6 and TRBJ1-1; D is unclear. Trimming took 5 bases from V and 3 from J, leaving 13 bases between them. The germline CDR1 and CDR2 sequences are SGHVS and FNYEAQ. The CDR3 is made up of 14 amino acids. Here the CDR3 DNA reads TGTGCCAGCAGCCCTCAACTACACGACACTGAAGCTTTCTTT. Its protein product is CASSPQLHDTEAFF.

V gene TRBV7-9 combines with J gene TRBJ2-5; the match to TRBD1 covers 8 bases. The CDR3 is 19 residues long. Germline V lookup: CDR1 SEHNR, CDR2 FQNEAQ (reference sequence). Germline trimming cut 6 bases from V and 2 bases from J; bases unmatched to any gene: 20. The CDR3 DNA sequence: TGTGCCAGCAGGCGGTACAGGGGGTGGCGACAAAACGATCAAGAGACCCAGTACTTC. It is translated as CASRRYRGWRQNDQETQYF.

The genes are TRBV4-3 and TRBJ1-4, with D unclear. V was trimmed by 5 bases and J by 6 bases, leaving 16 bases between them. The CDR3 length is 15 residues. Germline assignment: CDR1 LGHNA and CDR2 YSLEER. CDR3 bases: TGCGCCAGCAGCTCACAAGGGCGTACCTATGAAAAACTGTTTTTT. It yields the protein CASSSQGRTYEKLFF.

This chain uses TRBV18 with TRBJ1-1; D gene unclear. Germline V CDR1 and CDR2: KGHSH, LQKENI. The CDR3 runs to 14 residues. Trimming shortened V by 1 base and J by 5 bases, and 11 bases separated the two germline ends. CDR3 coding DNA: TGTGCCAGCTCACCACAAAGGGTTCGGACTGAAGCTTTCTTT. This gives the protein CASSPQRVRTEAFF. Drawing the rest from reference TRBV18 and TRBJ1-1, the complete variable domain is NAGVMQNPRHLVRRRGQEARLRCSPMKGHSHVYWYRQLPEEGLKFMVYLQKENIIDESGMPKERFSAEFPKEGPSILRIQQVVRGDSAAYFCASSPQRVRTEAFFGQGTRLTVV.

The chain links TRBV28 to TRBJ2-7; 9 bases line up with TRBD2. Germline CDR1 is MDHEN and CDR2 is SYDVKM. Unmatched junction bases numbered 6, after V lost 2 bases and J lost 1 base. This CDR3 has 16 residues. The CDR3 region is CASSLGSSGKSYEQYF. CDR3 bases: TGTGCCAGCAGTTTAGGGTCTAGCGGGAAATCCTACGAGCAGTACTTC.

The chain joins TRBV6-5 to TRBJ2-7; D is tentatively TRBD1 or TRBD2 (5 bases each). V was trimmed by 6 bases and J by 11 bases, leaving 14 bases between them. Germline CDR1 MNHEY, CDR2 SVGAGI. The CDR3 spans 11 residues. Written as DNA, the CDR3 is TGTGCCAGCAGCCGAGCCGGGACCAAGTACTTC. Translation: CASSRAGTKYF.

The V and J genes are TRBV5-1 and TRBJ2-2; maybe TRBD2 (5 bases). Germline V gene lookup returns CDR1 SGHRS and CDR2 YFSETQ. Trimming stripped 2 bases from V and 4 bases from J, with 12 bases between. The CDR3 length is 15 residues. The CDR3 region has the DNA TGCGCCAGCAGCTTAGTCGTCGGAGGCACCGGGGAGCTGTTTTTT. The encoded protein is CASSLVVGGTGELFF.

J is TRBJ2-7 and V is TRBV2; D may correspond to TRBD1 or TRBD2 (5 bases each). The CDR3 totals 15 residues. V was pared by 1 base and J by 6 bases, with 16 bases between. Per the germline V gene, CDR1 is SNHLY and CDR2 is FYNNEI. The CDR3 sequence: CASSEGLAWGPEQYF. CDR3 nucleotides: TGTGCCAGCAGTGAAGGGCTAGCATGGGGCCCCGAGCAGTACTTC.

The chain recombines TRBV5-1 with TRBJ2-3, with D unresolved. Trimming stripped 4 bases from V and 5 bases from J, with 14 bases between. Germline values: CDR1 SGHRS, CDR2 YFSETQ. This CDR3 is built from 14 residues. The CDR3 DNA follows: TGCGCCAGCAGCCCGGGTCAGACCAGAGATACGCAGTATTTT. Its translation: CASSPGQTRDTQYF.

The rearrangement links TRBV7-9 to TRBJ2-7; 9 bases align to TRBD1. V was clipped by 6 bases and J by 7 bases; unmatched bases: 7. Germline V gene lookup returns CDR1 SEHNR and CDR2 FQNEAQ (reference sequence). The CDR3 spans 13 residues. As DNA, the CDR3 is TGTGCCAGCAGTGCCGGGACAGGGAAGGAGCAGTACTTC. This encodes CASSAGTGKEQYF. Full variable domain (missing parts from reference TRBV7-9 and TRBJ2-7): DTGVSQNPRHKITKRGQNVTFRCDPISEHNRLYWYRQTLGQGPEFLTYFQNEAQLEKSRLLSDRFSAERPKGSFSTLEIQRTEQGDSAMYLCASSAGTGKEQYFGPGTRLTVT.

The chain combines TRBV5-1 with TRBJ1-6, with a weak D call TRBD1 (6 bases). The CDR3 loop spans 16 amino acids. CDR1 is SGHRS and CDR2 is YFSETQ in the germline V gene. Trimming shortened V by 0 bases and J by 0 bases, and 7 bases separated the two germline ends. CDR3 sequence (DNA): TGCGCCAGCAGCTTGGAGACAGGCTCCTATAATTCACCCCTCCACTTT. Protein sequence: CASSLETGSYNSPLHF.

This clone appeared once. V is TRBV7-9 and J is TRBJ2-1; D gene uncertain. The V gene's germline CDR1 is SEHNR and CDR2 FQNEAQ (reference sequence). Trimming removed 1 base from V and 7 bases from J, with 11 bases in between. This CDR3 is 14 amino acids long. DNA of the CDR3: TGTGCCAGCAGCTTAGTGTCGCTAGGGAATGAGCAGTTCTTC. Translated: CASSLVSLGNEQFF. Supplemented by reference TRBV7-9 and TRBJ2-1, the full variable domain reads DTGVSQNPRHKITKRGQNVTFRCDPISEHNRLYWYRQTLGQGPEFLTYFQNEAQLEKSRLLSDRFSAERPKGSFSTLEIQRTEQGDSAMYLCASSLVSLGNEQFFGPGTRLTVL.